This T cell receptor beta chain was identified during a study of glioma-infiltrating T cells. This clonotype has a count of ten or more. Amplification of TCR alpha and beta CDR3 regions from RNA used iRepertoire nested multiplex PCR. Input was 100-400 ng of tissue mRNA or PBMC total RNA. TCRdb redid the calling of the multiplex PCR reads with MiXCR, one entry per CDR3 protein. The sample holds some 110,000 distinct CDR3 sequences; approximately 25% are singletons and the top ten take 13% to 15%. The germline V and J ends were trimmed by 4 bases and 4 bases, with 21 bases remaining between them. Germline values: CDR1 MGHRA, CDR2 YSYEKL. The CDR3 spans 17 residues.

The chain links TRBV4-1 to TRBJ2-3; the D call may be TRBD1 or TRBD2 (5 bases each). The sequence derives from a human donor with low-grade glioma or glioblastoma, undergoing nonglioma brain surgery, or in good health (not recorded which). The specimen sequenced was glioma tissue, nonneoplastic brain tissue, or PBMCs (not recorded which). CDR3 nucleotide sequence: TGCGCCAGCAGCCGAGGGACGGGGTTAAGGGACCCAGATACGCAGTATTTT. Translation gives CASSRGTGLRDPDTQYF.